Shown below are 2 T cell receptor beta chains from a single sample sequenced in a study of T cell responses to AZD1222 COVID-19 vaccine (dated by TCRdb to the early 2020s). The intended sense of this specimen's time point label: baseline before first vaccination. Library method: the immunoSEQ multiplex PCR assay. TCRdb re-hosts the immuneACCESS table, in-frame sequences only. Its copies lack some clones; in the studies checked, an unresolved V gene accounts for under half of them, and the cause for the rest is not known. The sample table shows around 91,000 clones, and over 75% are seen once. Of the sample, 15% to 20% falls within the top ten clones. Sequences were derived from peripheral blood, sampled on day 0 of AZD1222 vaccination. All receptors derive from an adult in good health.

V and J are TRBV28 and TRBJ1-6, with D perhaps TRBD1 (5 bases). V shed 1 base and J shed 5 bases, with 12 bases lying between them. Germline loops: CDR1 MDHEN, CDR2 SYDVKM. This CDR3 is built from 16 residues. The CDR3 region is CASSLSGGFDNSPLHF. In DNA, the CDR3 is TGTGCCAGCAGTTTATCCGGGGGTTTCGATAATTCACCCCTCCACTTT.

The chain combines TRBV7-2 with TRBJ1-2; D ambiguous. CDR3 length: 16 residues. V was clipped by 4 bases and J by 1 base, with 16 bases between them. Germline values: CDR1 SGHTA, CDR2 FQGNSA. The CDR3 is CASSSDPTDFNYGYTF. CDR3 in DNA: TGTGCCAGCAGCTCTGATCCGACGGATTTTAACTATGGCTACACCTTC.